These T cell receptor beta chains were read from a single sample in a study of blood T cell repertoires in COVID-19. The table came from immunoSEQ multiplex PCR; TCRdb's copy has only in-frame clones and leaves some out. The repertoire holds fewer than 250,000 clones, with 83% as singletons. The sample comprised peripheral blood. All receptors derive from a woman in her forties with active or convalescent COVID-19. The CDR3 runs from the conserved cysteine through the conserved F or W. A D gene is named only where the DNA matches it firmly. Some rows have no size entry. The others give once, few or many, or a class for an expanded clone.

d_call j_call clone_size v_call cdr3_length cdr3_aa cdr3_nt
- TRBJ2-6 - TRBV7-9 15 CASSLSGSGANVLTF TGTGCCAGCAGCTTATCGGGTTCTGGGGCCAACGTCCTGACTTTC
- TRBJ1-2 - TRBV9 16 CASSPRDSPYFYGYTF TGTGCCAGCAGCCCTCGGGACTCCCCCTATTTCTATGGCTACACCTTC
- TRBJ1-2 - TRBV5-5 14 CASSTIQEIYGYTF TGTGCCAGCAGCACTATACAGGAAATCTATGGCTACACCTTC
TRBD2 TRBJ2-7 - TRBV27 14 CASSLGTSGTEQYF TGTGCCAGCAGTTTAGGGACTAGCGGGACCGAGCAGTACTTC
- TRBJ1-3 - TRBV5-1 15 CASSLGGAPGNTIYF TGCGCCAGCAGCTTAGGGGGAGCTCCTGGAAACACCATATATTTT
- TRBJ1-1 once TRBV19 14 CASTFSRGGTEAFF TGTGCCAGTACCTTCTCCCGGGGGGGCACTGAAGCTTTCTTT
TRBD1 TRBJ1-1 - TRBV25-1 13 CASSGQGHTEAFF TGTGCCAGCAGTGGACAGGGCCACACTGAAGCTTTCTTT
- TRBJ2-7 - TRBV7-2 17 CASSPPPRPTGSYEQYF TGTGCCAGCAGCCCCCCCCCGAGGCCCACCGGCTCCTACGAGCAGTACTTC
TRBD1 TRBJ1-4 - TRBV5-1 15 CASSSQGATNEKLFF TGCGCCAGCAGCTCCCAGGGGGCAACTAATGAAAAACTGTTTTTT
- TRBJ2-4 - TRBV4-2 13 CASSQDSFYIQYF TGTGCCAGCAGCCAAGACTCGTTTTACATTCAGTACTTC
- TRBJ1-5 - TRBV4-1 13 CASSQQAQQPQHF TGCGCCAGCAGCCAACAGGCTCAGCAGCCCCAGCATTTT
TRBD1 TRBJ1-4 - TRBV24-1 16 CATSDFRPRGDEKLFF TGTGCCACCAGTGATTTTAGGCCCAGGGGGGATGAAAAACTGTTTTTT
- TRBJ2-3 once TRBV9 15 CASSVSLDGTDTQYF TGTGCCAGCAGCGTCTCTCTAGATGGCACAGATACGCAGTATTTT
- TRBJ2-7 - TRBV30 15 CAWSVLGRGMDEQYF TGTGCCTGGAGTGTACTTGGCAGGGGCATGGACGAGCAGTACTTC
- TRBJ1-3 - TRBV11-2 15 CASSLEGVGGNTIYF TGTGCCAGCAGCTTGGAGGGCGTAGGTGGAAACACCATATATTTT
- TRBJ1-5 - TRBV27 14 CASSFRGGSQPQHF TGTGCCAGCAGTTTTAGGGGGGGTTCTCAGCCCCAGCATTTT
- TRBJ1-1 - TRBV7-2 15 CASSLYRTPNTEAFF TGTGCCAGCAGCCTATACAGGACACCGAACACTGAAGCTTTCTTT
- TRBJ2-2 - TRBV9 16 CASSVAPRGNTGELFF TGTGCCAGCAGCGTAGCCCCCAGGGGGAACACCGGGGAGCTGTTTTTT
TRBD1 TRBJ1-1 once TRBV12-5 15 CASGLGQGSNTEAFF TGTGCTAGTGGTTTGGGACAGGGCTCGAACACTGAAGCTTTCTTT
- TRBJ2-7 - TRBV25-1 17 CASSESKTSQISYEQYF TGTGCCAGCAGTGAAAGTAAAACTAGCCAAATCTCCTACGAGCAGTACTTC
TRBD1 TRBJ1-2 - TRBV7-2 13 CASTNDRGHGYTF TGTGCCAGCACCAACGACAGGGGGCACGGCTACACCTTC
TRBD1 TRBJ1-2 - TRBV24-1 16 CATSDSDRGPPDGYTF TGTGCCACCAGTGATTCGGACAGGGGCCCGCCTGATGGCTACACCTTC
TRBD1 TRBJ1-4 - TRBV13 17 CASSGTGTATTNEKLFF TGTGCCAGCAGCGGAACCGGGACAGCAACAACTAATGAAAAACTGTTTTTT
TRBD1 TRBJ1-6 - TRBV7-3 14 CASSEGQGNSPLHF TGTGCCAGCAGCGAGGGACAGGGTAATTCACCCCTCCACTTT
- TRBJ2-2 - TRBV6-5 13 CASSYVSGGELFF TGTGCCAGCAGTTACGTCTCGGGCGGGGAGCTGTTTTTT
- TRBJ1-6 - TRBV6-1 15 CASSETAGNNSPLHF TGTGCCAGCAGTGAAACGGCAGGGAATAATTCACCCCTCCACTTT
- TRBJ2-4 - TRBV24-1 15 CATNLESGYKNIQYF TGTGCCACCAACCTCGAGTCGGGTTACAAAAACATTCAGTACTTC
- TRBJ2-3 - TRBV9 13 CASSNSGSATQYF TGTGCCAGCAGCAACTCGGGGTCCGCTACGCAGTATTTT
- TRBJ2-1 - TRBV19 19 CASRDFGQGLTKKLGEQFF TGTGCCAGTAGGGACTTTGGGCAGGGGCTAACCAAGAAACTAGGTGAGCAGTTCTTC
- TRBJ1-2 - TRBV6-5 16 CASSYLPERGGYGYTF TGTGCCAGCAGTTACCTCCCGGAACGGGGTGGCTATGGCTACACCTTC
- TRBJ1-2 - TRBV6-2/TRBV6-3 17 CASSYIFGQGLNYGYTF TGTGCCAGCAGTTATATATTTGGTCAGGGCCTCAACTATGGCTACACCTTC
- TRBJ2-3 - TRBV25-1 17 CASSGLHRGGGTDTQYF TGTGCCAGCAGCGGTTTACATAGGGGCGGGGGCACAGATACGCAGTATTTT
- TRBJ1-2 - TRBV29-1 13 CSVEDPTNYGYTF TGCAGCGTTGAAGATCCCACTAACTATGGCTACACCTTC
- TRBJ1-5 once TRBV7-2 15 CASSLDSGVDQPQHF TGTGCCAGCAGCTTAGATTCAGGGGTCGACCAGCCCCAGCATTTT
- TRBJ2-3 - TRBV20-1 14 CSASGQGVIGTQYF TGCAGTGCTAGTGGTCAGGGCGTAATCGGTACGCAGTATTTT
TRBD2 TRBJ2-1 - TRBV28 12 CASSLLGLAKFF TGTGCCAGCAGTTTACTGGGACTAGCGAAGTTCTTC
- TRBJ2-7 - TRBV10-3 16 CAISPLGPTGSYEQYF TGTGCCATCAGTCCCTTGGGCCCCACGGGGTCCTACGAGCAGTACTTC
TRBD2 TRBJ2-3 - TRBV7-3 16 CASSLGLAGDADTQYF TGTGCCAGCAGCCTAGGACTAGCGGGAGATGCAGATACGCAGTATTTT
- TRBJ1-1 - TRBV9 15 CASSVDTGMNTEAFF TGTGCCAGCAGCGTAGATACAGGGATGAACACTGAAGCTTTCTTT
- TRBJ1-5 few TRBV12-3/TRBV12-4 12 CASSLGGQPQHF TGTGCCAGCAGTTTGGGAGGGCAGCCCCAGCATTTT
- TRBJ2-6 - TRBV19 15 CASSITGAGANVLTF TGTGCCAGTAGCATAACAGGAGCCGGGGCCAACGTCCTGACTTTC
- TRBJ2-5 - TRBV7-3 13 CASSPAGQETQYF TGTGCCAGCAGCCCCGCAGGGCAAGAGACCCAGTACTTC
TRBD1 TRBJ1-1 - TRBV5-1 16 CASSIGPQGSGTEAFF TGCGCCAGCAGCATAGGACCACAGGGGAGTGGCACTGAAGCTTTCTTT
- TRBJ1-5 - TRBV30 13 CACRAEGNQPQHF TGTGCCTGCAGGGCGGAAGGCAATCAGCCCCAGCATTTT
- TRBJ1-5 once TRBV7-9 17 CASSSGSVGRSNQPQHF TGTGCCAGCAGCTCCGGGTCTGTGGGTAGAAGCAATCAGCCCCAGCATTTT
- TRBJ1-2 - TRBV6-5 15 CASSPGATRGYGYTF TGTGCCAGCAGCCCAGGGGCGACAAGGGGCTATGGCTACACCTTC
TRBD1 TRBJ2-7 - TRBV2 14 CASSDGTGEYEQYF TGTGCCAGCAGTGACGGGACAGGGGAATACGAGCAGTACTTC
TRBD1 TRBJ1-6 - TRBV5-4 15 CASSFRDRENSPLHF TGTGCCAGCAGCTTCCGGGACAGGGAGAATTCACCCCTCCACTTT
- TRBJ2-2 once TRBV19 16 CASRGLGAANTGELFF TGTGCCAGTAGGGGATTAGGGGCCGCGAACACCGGGGAGCTGTTTTTT
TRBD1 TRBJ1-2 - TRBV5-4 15 CASSLSSGQGGGYTF TGTGCCAGCAGCTTGTCCTCGGGACAGGGGGGCGGCTACACCTTC
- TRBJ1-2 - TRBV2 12 CASRDMNYGYTF TGTGCCAGCAGAGACATGAACTATGGCTACACCTTC
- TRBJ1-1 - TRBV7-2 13 CASSLVENTEAFF TGTGCCAGCAGCTTAGTAGAAAACACTGAAGCTTTCTTT
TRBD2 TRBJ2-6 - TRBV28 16 CASSFIAGTGANVLTF TGTGCCAGCAGTTTTATAGCGGGGACAGGGGCCAACGTCCTGACTTTC